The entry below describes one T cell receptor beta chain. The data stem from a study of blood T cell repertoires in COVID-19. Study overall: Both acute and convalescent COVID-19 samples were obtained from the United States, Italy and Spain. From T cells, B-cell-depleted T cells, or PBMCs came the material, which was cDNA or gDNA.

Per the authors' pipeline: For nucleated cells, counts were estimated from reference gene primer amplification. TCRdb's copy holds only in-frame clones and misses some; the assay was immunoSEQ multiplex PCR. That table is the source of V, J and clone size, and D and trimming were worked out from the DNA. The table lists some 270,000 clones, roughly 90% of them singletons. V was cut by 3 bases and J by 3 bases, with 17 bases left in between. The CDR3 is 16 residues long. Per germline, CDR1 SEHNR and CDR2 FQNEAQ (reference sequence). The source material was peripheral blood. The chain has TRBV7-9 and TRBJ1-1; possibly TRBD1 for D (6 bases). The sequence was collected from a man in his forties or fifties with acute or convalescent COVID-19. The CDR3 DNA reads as TGTGCCAGCAGCTTTTCGGGGGGCCAGGGAGACACTGAAGCTTTCTTT. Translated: CASSFSGGQGDTEAFF.